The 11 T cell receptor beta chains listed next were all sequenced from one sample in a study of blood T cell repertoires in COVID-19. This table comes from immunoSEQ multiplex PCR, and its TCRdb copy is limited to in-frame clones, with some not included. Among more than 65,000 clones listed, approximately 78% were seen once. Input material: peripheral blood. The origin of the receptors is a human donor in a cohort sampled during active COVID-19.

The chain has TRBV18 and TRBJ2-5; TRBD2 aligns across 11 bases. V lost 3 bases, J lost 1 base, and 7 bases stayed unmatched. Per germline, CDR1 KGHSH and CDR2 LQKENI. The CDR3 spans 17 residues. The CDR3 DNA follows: TGTGCCAGCTCACCCTTAGCGGGGGGGCCACCCCAAGAGACCCAGTACTTC. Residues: CASSPLAGGPPQETQYF.

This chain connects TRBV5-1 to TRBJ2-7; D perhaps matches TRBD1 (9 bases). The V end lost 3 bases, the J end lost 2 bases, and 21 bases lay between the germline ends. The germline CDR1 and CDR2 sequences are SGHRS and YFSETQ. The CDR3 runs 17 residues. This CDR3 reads CASSSAGGQGRTYEQYF. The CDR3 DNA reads TGCGCCAGCAGCTCTGCGGGGGGACAGGGTAGGACCTACGAGCAGTACTTC.

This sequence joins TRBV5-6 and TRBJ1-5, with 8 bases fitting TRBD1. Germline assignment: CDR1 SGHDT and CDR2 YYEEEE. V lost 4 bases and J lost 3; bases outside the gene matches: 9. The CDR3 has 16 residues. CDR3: CASSRRTGPLNQPQHF. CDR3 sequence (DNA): TGTGCCAGCAGCCGACGGACAGGGCCCCTCAATCAGCCCCAGCATTTT.

The CDR3 region is CASSLNTYEQYF. Written as DNA, the CDR3 is TGTGCCAGCAGTTTAAACACCTACGAGCAGTACTTC. The rearrangement links TRBV12-3 or TRBV12-4 to TRBJ2-7, with no clear D. V was cut by 2 bases and J by 2 bases, with 4 bases left in between. The CDR3 length is 12 residues.

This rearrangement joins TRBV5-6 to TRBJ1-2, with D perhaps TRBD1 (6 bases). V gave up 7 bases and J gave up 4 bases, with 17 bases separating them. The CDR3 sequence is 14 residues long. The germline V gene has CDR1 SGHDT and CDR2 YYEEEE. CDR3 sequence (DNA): TGTGCCAGCGCCGTGCAGGGGCAATTCTATGGCTACACCTTC. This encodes CASAVQGQFYGYTF.

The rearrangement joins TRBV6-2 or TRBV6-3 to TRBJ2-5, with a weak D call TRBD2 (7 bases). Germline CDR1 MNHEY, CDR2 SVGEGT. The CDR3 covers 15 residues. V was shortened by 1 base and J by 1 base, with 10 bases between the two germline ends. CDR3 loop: CASSYWAGAQETQYF. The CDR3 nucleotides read TGTGCCAGCAGTTACTGGGCGGGGGCCCAAGAGACCCAGTACTTC.

In nucleotides, the CDR3 is TGTGCCAGCAGCCTAAATCCCTACGAGCAGTACTTC. This encodes CASSLNPYEQYF. J is TRBJ2-7 and V is TRBV7-2; D call uncertain. The CDR3 sequence is 12 residues long. Germline CDR1 reads SGHTA; CDR2 reads FQGNSA. Trimming took 5 bases from V and 2 from J, leaving 7 bases between them.

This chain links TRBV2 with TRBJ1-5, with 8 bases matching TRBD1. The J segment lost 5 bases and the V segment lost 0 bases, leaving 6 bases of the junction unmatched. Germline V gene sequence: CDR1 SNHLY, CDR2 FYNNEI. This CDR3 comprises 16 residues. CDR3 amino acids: CASSEALGQGHQPQHF. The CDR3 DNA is TGTGCCAGCAGTGAAGCGCTCGGACAGGGTCATCAGCCCCAGCATTTT.

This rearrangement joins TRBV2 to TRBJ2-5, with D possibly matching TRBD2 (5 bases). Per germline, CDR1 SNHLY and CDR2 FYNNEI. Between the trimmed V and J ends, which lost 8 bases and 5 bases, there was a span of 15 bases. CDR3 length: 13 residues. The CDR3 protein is CASGLGMMETQYF. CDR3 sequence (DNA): TGTGCCAGCGGCCTCGGGATGATGGAGACCCAGTACTTC.

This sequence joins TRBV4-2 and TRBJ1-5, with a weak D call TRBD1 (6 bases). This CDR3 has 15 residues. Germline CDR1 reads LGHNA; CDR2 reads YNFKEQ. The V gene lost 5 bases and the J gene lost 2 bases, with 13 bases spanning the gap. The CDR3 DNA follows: TGTGCCAGCAGCAAAACAGGGTACGGCAATCAGCCCCAGCATTTT. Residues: CASSKTGYGNQPQHF.

DNA of the CDR3: TGTGCCAGCAGTTACCCGGGGAATTCACCCCTCCACTTT. It codes for CASSYPGNSPLHF. This chain joins TRBV6-5 and TRBJ1-6; D is unclear. CDR3 length: 13 residues. Trimming left V 2 bases short and J 7 bases short, with 6 bases between. CDR1 and CDR2 (germline): MNHEY, SVGAGI.